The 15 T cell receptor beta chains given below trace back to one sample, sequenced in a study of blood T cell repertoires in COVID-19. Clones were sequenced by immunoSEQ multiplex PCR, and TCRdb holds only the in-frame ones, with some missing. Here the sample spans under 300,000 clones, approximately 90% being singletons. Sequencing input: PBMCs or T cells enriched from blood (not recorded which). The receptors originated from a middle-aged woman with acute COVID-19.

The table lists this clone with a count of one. The CDR3 nucleotides are TGTGCCAGCAGCGTAGAGGACATGTCCTACGAGCAGTACTTC. It encodes CASSVEDMSYEQYF. The V call is TRBV9, the J call TRBJ2-7; tentatively, D is TRBD1 (5 bases). V dropped 0 bases and J dropped 1 base, with 8 bases sitting between them. CDR1 is SGDLS, CDR2 YYNGEE, per germline. The CDR3 length is 14 residues.

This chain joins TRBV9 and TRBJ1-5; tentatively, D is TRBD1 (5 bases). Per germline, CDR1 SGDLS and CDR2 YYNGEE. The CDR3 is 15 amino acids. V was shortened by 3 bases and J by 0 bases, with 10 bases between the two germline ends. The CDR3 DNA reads TGTGCCAGCAGCGCGGAGGGGAATAGCAATCAGCCCCAGCATTTT. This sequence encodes CASSAEGNSNQPQHF.

The CDR3 protein is CASSMKGTVYNSPLHF. CDR3 sequence (DNA): TGTGCCAGTAGTATGAAGGGGACAGTTTATAATTCACCCCTCCACTTT. This chain connects TRBV19 to TRBJ1-6, with 7 bases that match TRBD1. This CDR3 has 16 residues. The trim removed 3 bases at V and 4 bases at J, leaving 6 bases unmatched. CDR1 and CDR2 (germline): LNHDA, SQIVND (reference sequence).

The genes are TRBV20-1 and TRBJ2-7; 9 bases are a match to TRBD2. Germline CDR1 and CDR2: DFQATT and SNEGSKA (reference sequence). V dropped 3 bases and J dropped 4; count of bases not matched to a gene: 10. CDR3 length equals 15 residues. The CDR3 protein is CSASPLAGALYEQYF. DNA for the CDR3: TGCAGTGCTAGTCCCTTAGCGGGGGCCCTTTACGAGCAGTACTTC.

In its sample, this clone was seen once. The CDR3 is CASSFSRQAEAFF. As DNA, the CDR3 is TGTGCCAGCAGCTTCTCCCGACAGGCTGAAGCTTTCTTT. This chain links TRBV7-2 with TRBJ1-1, with TRBD1 as a possible D gene (6 bases). Germline lookup yields CDR1 SGHTA and CDR2 FQGNSA. This CDR3 contains 13 residues. Between the trimmed V and J ends, which lost 3 bases and 6 bases, there was a span of 11 bases.

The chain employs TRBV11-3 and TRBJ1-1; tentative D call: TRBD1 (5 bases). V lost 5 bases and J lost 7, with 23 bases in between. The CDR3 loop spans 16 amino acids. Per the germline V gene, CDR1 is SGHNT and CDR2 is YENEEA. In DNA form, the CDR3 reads TGTGCCAGCAGCCTAGCGCCTCTGGGAGGGGCCTTTGAAGCTTTCTTT. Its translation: CASSLAPLGGAFEAFF.

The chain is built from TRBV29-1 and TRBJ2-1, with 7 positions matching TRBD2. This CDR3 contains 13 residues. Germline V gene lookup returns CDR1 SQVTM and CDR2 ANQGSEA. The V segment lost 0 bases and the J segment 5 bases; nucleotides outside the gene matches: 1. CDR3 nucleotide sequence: TGCAGCGTTGAAGATCGGGGGGACAATGAGCAGTTCTTC. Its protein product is CSVEDRGDNEQFF.

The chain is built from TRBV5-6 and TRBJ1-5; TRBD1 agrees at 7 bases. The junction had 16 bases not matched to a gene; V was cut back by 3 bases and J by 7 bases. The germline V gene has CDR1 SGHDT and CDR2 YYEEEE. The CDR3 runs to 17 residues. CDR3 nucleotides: TGTGCCAGCAGCTCCAACGCGGGGGGACAGACGAGCCAGCCCCAGCATTTT. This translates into CASSSNAGGQTSQPQHF. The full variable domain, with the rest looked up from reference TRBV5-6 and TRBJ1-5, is DAGVTQSPTHLIKTRGQQVTLRCSPKSGHDTVSWYQQALGQGPQFIFQYYEEEERQRGNFPDRFSGHQFPNYSSELNVNALLLGDSALYLCASSSNAGGQTSQPQHFGDGTRLSIL.

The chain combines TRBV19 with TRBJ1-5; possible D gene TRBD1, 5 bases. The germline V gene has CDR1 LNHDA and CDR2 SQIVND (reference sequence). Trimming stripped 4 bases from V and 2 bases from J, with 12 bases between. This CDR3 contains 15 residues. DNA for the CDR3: TGTGCCAGTAGTAACCCAGACAGTGGCAATCAGCCCCAGCATTTT. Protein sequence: CASSNPDSGNQPQHF.

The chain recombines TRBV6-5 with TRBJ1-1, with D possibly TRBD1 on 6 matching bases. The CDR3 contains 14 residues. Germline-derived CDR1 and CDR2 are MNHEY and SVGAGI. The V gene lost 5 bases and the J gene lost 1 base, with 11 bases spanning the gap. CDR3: CASSPDRANTEAFF. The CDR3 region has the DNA TGTGCCAGCAGTCCGGACAGAGCGAACACTGAAGCTTTCTTT.

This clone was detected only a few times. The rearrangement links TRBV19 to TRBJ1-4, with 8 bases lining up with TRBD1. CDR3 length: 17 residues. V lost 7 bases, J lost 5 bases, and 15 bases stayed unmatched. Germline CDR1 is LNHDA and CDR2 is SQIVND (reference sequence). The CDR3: CASINRKGRTGNEKLFF. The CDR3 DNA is TGTGCCAGTATAAATCGAAAGGGGAGGACAGGGAATGAAAAACTGTTTTTT.

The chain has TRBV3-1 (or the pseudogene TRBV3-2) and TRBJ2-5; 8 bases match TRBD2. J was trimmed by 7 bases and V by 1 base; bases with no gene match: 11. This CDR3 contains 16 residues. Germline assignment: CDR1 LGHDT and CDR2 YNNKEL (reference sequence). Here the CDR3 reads CASSQVPGGGRGTQYF. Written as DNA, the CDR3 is TGTGCCAGCAGCCAAGTGCCGGGAGGGGGACGCGGGACCCAGTACTTC.

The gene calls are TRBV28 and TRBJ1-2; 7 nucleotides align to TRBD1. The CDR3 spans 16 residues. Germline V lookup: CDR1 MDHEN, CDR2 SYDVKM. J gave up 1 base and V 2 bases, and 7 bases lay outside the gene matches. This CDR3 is CASSLGDRPDNYGYTF. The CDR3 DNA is TGTGCCAGCAGTTTAGGGGACAGACCCGATAACTATGGCTACACCTTC.

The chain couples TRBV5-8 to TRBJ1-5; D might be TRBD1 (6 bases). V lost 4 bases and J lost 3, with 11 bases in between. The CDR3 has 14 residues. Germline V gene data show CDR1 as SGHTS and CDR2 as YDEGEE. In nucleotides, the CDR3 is TGTGCCAGCAGCGTGACAGGTTCCAATCAGCCCCAGCATTTT. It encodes CASSVTGSNQPQHF.

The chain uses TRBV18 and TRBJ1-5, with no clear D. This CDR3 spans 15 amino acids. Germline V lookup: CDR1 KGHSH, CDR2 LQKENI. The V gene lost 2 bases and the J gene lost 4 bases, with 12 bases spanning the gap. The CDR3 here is CASSPEGRVNQPQHF. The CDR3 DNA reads TGTGCCAGCTCACCAGAAGGGAGGGTTAATCAGCCCCAGCATTTT.